The rows below give T cell receptor beta chains drawn from one sample of a study of blood T cell repertoires in COVID-19. The protocol was immunoSEQ multiplex PCR, while the TCRdb copy is restricted to in-frame clones and leaves out a portion. The sample carries about 90,000 clones, approximately 90% recorded once. Source material: peripheral blood. The source is a man in his forties or fifties with acute or convalescent COVID-19. Each CDR3 is given with its conserved first and last residue. Fields, in order: CDR3 protein, CDR3 DNA, J gene, V gene, clone size, D gene. A D gene is named only where the DNA matches it firmly. Some rows mark clone size as missing; the rest say once, few, many or name a class of expanded clone.

cdr3_aa: CASSFTGGPSYNEQFF
cdr3_nt: TGCGCCAGCAGCTTTACAGGGGGCCCTTCCTACAATGAGCAGTTCTTC
j_call: TRBJ2-1
v_call: TRBV5-1
clone_size: once
d_call: TRBD1

cdr3_aa: CASNFRTSGLPGGEQFF
cdr3_nt: TGTGCCAGCAACTTCAGGACTAGCGGGCTCCCAGGGGGGGAGCAGTTCTTC
j_call: TRBJ2-1
v_call: TRBV21-1
clone_size: NA
d_call: NA

cdr3_aa: CATSRTSGSWDEQFF
cdr3_nt: TGTGCCACCAGCAGGACTAGCGGGAGTTGGGATGAGCAGTTCTTC
j_call: TRBJ2-1
v_call: TRBV15
clone_size: once
d_call: TRBD2

cdr3_aa: CASRPPSGRANEQFF
cdr3_nt: TGTGCCAGCAGACCCCCTAGCGGGAGGGCCAATGAGCAGTTCTTC
j_call: TRBJ2-1
v_call: TRBV6-5
clone_size: NA
d_call: TRBD2

cdr3_aa: CASSPRTGTDTQYF
cdr3_nt: TGTGCCAGCAGCCCTCGGACAGGCACAGATACGCAGTATTTT
j_call: TRBJ2-3
v_call: TRBV6-4
clone_size: NA
d_call: NA

cdr3_aa: CASTKTSGWETQYF
cdr3_nt: TGTGCCAGCACTAAGACTAGCGGGTGGGAGACCCAGTACTTC
j_call: TRBJ2-5
v_call: TRBV2
clone_size: NA
d_call: TRBD2

cdr3_aa: CAISNTGGWTEAFF
cdr3_nt: TGTGCCATCAGTAATACAGGGGGGTGGACTGAAGCTTTCTTT
j_call: TRBJ1-1
v_call: TRBV10-3
clone_size: NA
d_call: TRBD1

cdr3_aa: CASGLVLSPGQGRRPGEKLFF
cdr3_nt: TGTGCTAGTGGTTTGGTACTGAGCCCGGGACAGGGCAGACGCCCAGGTGAAAAACTGTTTTTT
j_call: TRBJ1-4
v_call: TRBV12-5
clone_size: once
d_call: TRBD1

cdr3_aa: CAISGAKGEDEQFF
cdr3_nt: TGTGCCATCAGTGGTGCCAAAGGGGAGGATGAGCAGTTCTTC
j_call: TRBJ2-1
v_call: TRBV10-3
clone_size: NA
d_call: NA

cdr3_aa: CASSIKPPGLQFYEQYF
cdr3_nt: TGTGCCAGTAGTATCAAGCCCCCGGGACTACAATTTTACGAGCAGTACTTC
j_call: TRBJ2-7
v_call: TRBV19
clone_size: NA
d_call: TRBD2

cdr3_aa: CASSLEQGSRRAFF
cdr3_nt: TGTGCCAGCAGTTTAGAGCAGGGTTCCCGAAGAGCTTTCTTT
j_call: TRBJ1-1
v_call: TRBV28
clone_size: NA
d_call: NA

cdr3_aa: CASSRLEGDGSGYTF
cdr3_nt: TGTGCCAGCAGCCGTCTCGAGGGGGATGGAAGTGGCTACACCTTC
j_call: TRBJ1-2
v_call: TRBV6-5
clone_size: NA
d_call: NA

cdr3_aa: CASSFDLGQTNSPLHF
cdr3_nt: TGTGCCAGCAGCTTCGATCTGGGACAGACCAATTCACCCCTCCACTTT
j_call: TRBJ1-6
v_call: TRBV7-9
clone_size: NA
d_call: TRBD1

cdr3_aa: CASRRTGETQYF
cdr3_nt: TGTGCCAGTAGAAGGACAGGGGAGACCCAGTACTTC
j_call: TRBJ2-5
v_call: TRBV19
clone_size: NA
d_call: TRBD1

cdr3_aa: CASSPSGGDEPQHF
cdr3_nt: TGTGCCAGCAGTCCCTCGGGGGGGGACGAGCCCCAGCATTTT
j_call: TRBJ1-5
v_call: TRBV3-1/TRBV3-2
clone_size: NA
d_call: NA

cdr3_aa: CASSLAHDQPQHF
cdr3_nt: TGTGCCAGCAGTTTGGCTCATGATCAGCCCCAGCATTTT
j_call: TRBJ1-5
v_call: TRBV12-3/TRBV12-4
clone_size: NA
d_call: NA

cdr3_aa: CASSRTTGRGTEAFF
cdr3_nt: TGCGCCAGCAGCAGGACTACAGGGAGGGGGACTGAAGCTTTCTTT
j_call: TRBJ1-1
v_call: TRBV5-1
clone_size: few
d_call: NA

cdr3_aa: CASSLVAGSYEQYF
cdr3_nt: TGTGCCAGCAGTTTGGTGGCGGGATCCTACGAGCAGTACTTC
j_call: TRBJ2-7
v_call: TRBV6-2/TRBV6-3
clone_size: NA
d_call: NA

cdr3_aa: CAWSAGYDSPLHF
cdr3_nt: TGTGCCTGGAGTGCAGGCTACGATTCACCCCTCCACTTT
j_call: TRBJ1-6
v_call: TRBV30
clone_size: NA
d_call: NA

cdr3_aa: CASSLARETQYF
cdr3_nt: TGTGCCAGCAGCTTAGCGCGAGAGACCCAGTACTTC
j_call: TRBJ2-5
v_call: TRBV7-2
clone_size: NA
d_call: NA

cdr3_aa: CASSLAGASNEQFF
cdr3_nt: TGTGCCAGCAGCTTAGCAGGGGCCAGCAATGAGCAGTTCTTC
j_call: TRBJ2-1
v_call: TRBV7-9
clone_size: NA
d_call: NA

cdr3_aa: CASSVATGGLGEKLFF
cdr3_nt: TGTGCCAGCAGCGTAGCTACGGGGGGCTTGGGTGAAAAACTGTTTTTT
j_call: TRBJ1-4
v_call: TRBV9
clone_size: NA
d_call: NA

cdr3_aa: CASSPRVAGVTDTQYF
cdr3_nt: TGTGCCAGCTCACCAAGGGTAGCGGGAGTCACAGATACGCAGTATTTT
j_call: TRBJ2-3
v_call: TRBV18
clone_size: NA
d_call: TRBD2

cdr3_aa: CASRPRQESYEQYF
cdr3_nt: TGTGCCAGCAGACCGAGACAGGAGTCCTACGAGCAGTACTTC
j_call: TRBJ2-7
v_call: TRBV6-5
clone_size: NA
d_call: NA

cdr3_aa: CASSSDLAGQETQYF
cdr3_nt: TGTGCCAGCAGCTCGGATCTAGCGGGGCAAGAGACCCAGTACTTC
j_call: TRBJ2-5
v_call: TRBV7-2
clone_size: NA
d_call: TRBD2

cdr3_aa: CASSQGLAGTGETQYF
cdr3_nt: TGTGCCAGCAGCCAGGGACTAGCGGGAACTGGGGAGACCCAGTACTTC
j_call: TRBJ2-5
v_call: TRBV7-8
clone_size: NA
d_call: TRBD2

cdr3_aa: CASSAGGPLYF
cdr3_nt: TGTGCCAGCAGCGCCGGGGGACCCCTGTACTTC
j_call: TRBJ2-7
v_call: TRBV9
clone_size: once
d_call: NA

cdr3_aa: CASSSWGESYGYTF
cdr3_nt: TGTGCCAGCAGCTCCTGGGGGGAGAGCTATGGCTACACCTTC
j_call: TRBJ1-2
v_call: TRBV5-4
clone_size: NA
d_call: NA

cdr3_aa: CASSLVVTTGNTIYF
cdr3_nt: TGTGCCAGCAGCTTAGTGGTGACTACTGGAAACACCATATATTTT
j_call: TRBJ1-3
v_call: TRBV11-2
clone_size: NA
d_call: NA

cdr3_aa: CASKTTGTGYGEQYF
cdr3_nt: TGTGCCAGCAAGACCACCGGGACAGGTTATGGCGAGCAGTACTTC
j_call: TRBJ2-7
v_call: TRBV6-5
clone_size: NA
d_call: TRBD1

cdr3_aa: CASSILAGNTGELFF
cdr3_nt: TGTGCCAGCAGTATACTAGCGGGAAACACCGGGGAGCTGTTTTTT
j_call: TRBJ2-2
v_call: TRBV6-5
clone_size: NA
d_call: TRBD2

cdr3_aa: CASSLAGLNSPLHF
cdr3_nt: TGTGCCAGCAGTTTAGCAGGACTGAATTCACCCCTCCACTTT
j_call: TRBJ1-6
v_call: TRBV27
clone_size: NA
d_call: NA